A selection of T cell receptor beta chains follows, all from one sample in a study of shared clonotypes between healthy human individuals. Only in-frame clones appear in the TCRdb table, and some are missing; sequencing was by immunoSEQ multiplex PCR. The sample includes about a million clones, around 76% seen only once; the top ten take roughly 1.4%. The specimen was memory CD4+ T cells sorted from blood. All receptors come from a man aged 18 to 29 in good health. The conserved cysteine and the conserved F or W are not part of the CDR3 here. The order of the fields is CDR3 protein, V gene, D gene, J gene. D genes are given only for firm matches.

CDR3: ASSQGTNGDGQETQY
V: TRBV4-2
D: .
J: TRBJ2-5

CDR3: ASTSVFGTQAQY
V: TRBV5-1
D: .
J: TRBJ2-5

CDR3: ASSLGLAGGVETQY
V: TRBV7-2
D: TRBD2
J: TRBJ2-5

CDR3: ASPRDRENYGYT
V: TRBV30
D: TRBD1
J: TRBJ1-2

CDR3: ASSDWDRAGNTIY
V: TRBV6-1
D: TRBD1
J: TRBJ1-3

CDR3: ASSLVWSGSSGELF
V: TRBV5-1
D: TRBD2
J: TRBJ2-2

CDR3: ASSRGPIDTEAF
V: TRBV5-5
D: .
J: TRBJ1-1

CDR3: ASSLASTGFNYGYT
V: TRBV5-1
D: TRBD1
J: TRBJ1-2

CDR3: ASSPSGDQPQH
V: TRBV7-9
D: .
J: TRBJ1-5

CDR3: ASSTIIGLLTGELF
V: TRBV19
D: .
J: TRBJ2-2

CDR3: ASSAIKRKETQY
V: TRBV6-5
D: .
J: TRBJ2-5

CDR3: SAREGHQEF
V: TRBV20-1
D: .
J: TRBJ2-1

CDR3: ASSLVSGTDTQY
V: TRBV5-6
D: .
J: TRBJ2-3

CDR3: ASSLGTGLYNEQF
V: TRBV5-8
D: .
J: TRBJ2-1

CDR3: ASSLPRSSTDTQY
V: TRBV5-4
D: .
J: TRBJ2-3

CDR3: ASSLAYGTTYNEQF
V: TRBV7-6
D: TRBD2
J: TRBJ2-1

CDR3: ASSQQGELRGYT
V: TRBV5-5
D: TRBD1
J: TRBJ1-2

CDR3: ASSLVETGELF
V: TRBV7-6
D: .
J: TRBJ2-2

CDR3: ASRSGTGGTGELF
V: TRBV6-5
D: TRBD1
J: TRBJ2-2

CDR3: ASSPTGTANYGYT
V: TRBV5-6
D: TRBD1
J: TRBJ1-2

CDR3: ATFEPGRKASNYGYT
V: TRBV19
D: .
J: TRBJ1-2

CDR3: ASSPGTSGSGNEQF
V: TRBV5-4
D: TRBD2
J: TRBJ2-1

CDR3: ASSFGGSRAGEQY
V: TRBV11-2
D: .
J: TRBJ2-7

CDR3: ASSTQQGLNTEAF
V: TRBV5-1
D: .
J: TRBJ1-1

CDR3: ASSGAWDAEAF
V: TRBV7-2
D: .
J: TRBJ1-1

CDR3: ASSEIRGGTIY
V: TRBV6-1
D: .
J: TRBJ1-3

CDR3: ASSLVGQNTDTQY
V: TRBV5-6
D: .
J: TRBJ2-3

CDR3: ASSEARPGYGYT
V: TRBV6-1
D: .
J: TRBJ1-2

CDR3: ASSVGPGGGQETQY
V: TRBV9
D: TRBD2
J: TRBJ2-5

CDR3: ASSDRTGGPTNEKLF
V: TRBV27
D: TRBD1
J: TRBJ1-4

CDR3: ASSQHTTGTPQDTQY
V: TRBV4-1
D: .
J: TRBJ2-3

CDR3: ASSSSGGAVQY
V: TRBV5-1
D: TRBD2
J: TRBJ2-4

CDR3: ASTEGQYTGELF
V: TRBV19
D: .
J: TRBJ2-2

CDR3: ASSLGPTSNYEQY
V: TRBV7-2
D: .
J: TRBJ2-7

CDR3: ASSPGTGGNQPQH
V: TRBV14
D: TRBD1
J: TRBJ1-5

CDR3: SVEDSGVKRGEAF
V: TRBV29-1
D: .
J: TRBJ1-1

CDR3: ASSSGTVLLNEQF
V: TRBV27
D: TRBD1
J: TRBJ2-1

CDR3: ASSRWQNTEAF
V: TRBV19
D: .
J: TRBJ1-1

CDR3: AISGDIGNTIY
V: TRBV10-3
D: .
J: TRBJ1-3

CDR3: ASVGEYNSPLH
V: TRBV6-6
D: .
J: TRBJ1-6

CDR3: ASSPVVRSYNEQF
V: TRBV5-5
D: .
J: TRBJ2-1

CDR3: ASSQGTGMNTEAF
V: TRBV4-2
D: TRBD1
J: TRBJ1-1

CDR3: ASIQREAYNEQF
V: TRBV2
D: TRBD2
J: TRBJ2-1

CDR3: ASSLGTGRTEAF
V: TRBV5-1
D: TRBD1
J: TRBJ1-1